The T cell receptor (beta chain) described here comes from a study of radiation and T cells in renal cell carcinoma. TCRdb keeps only in-frame clones here, not all; method: immunoSEQ multiplex PCR. Here the sample spans just over 150,000 clones, approximately 88% being singletons. Time point meaning: blood 2 weeks post-SBRT. Treatment given: 15 Gy SBRT to primary tumor, nephrectomy 4 weeks later. The tumor was a clear cell renal cell carcinoma. V lost 0 bases to trimming and J lost 13 bases, with 15 bases between them. CDR3 length: 13 residues. The germline CDR1 and CDR2 sequences are SGHNT and YYREEE (reference sequence).

The chain joins TRBV5-4 to TRBJ2-3, with D perhaps TRBD2 (5 bases). The clonotype was recovered from a woman aged 45 to 65 with renal cell carcinoma. The sample here was blood, taken from a patient whose treatment included radiotherapy and nephrectomy. CDR3 DNA: TGTGCCAGCAGCTTGGTCGGGCTAGCTAGGGAGTATTTT. Its protein is CASSLVGLAREYF.